This T cell receptor (beta chain) emerged from a study of T-cell memory formation after mild COVID-19. Study observations and caveats: CD4+ bias marked clones expanding day 15 to 37, unlike balanced contracting clones. Most CD4+ clones that shrank were in CM and EM, while CD8+ ones turned up in EMRA.

The ends lost 6 bases at V and 3 bases at J; junction bases unmatched: 11. This CDR3 comprises 15 residues. CDR1 and CDR2 (germline): DFQATT, SNEGSKA (reference sequence). TCRdb re-analysed the 5' RACE reads in MiXCR, keeping a single row per CDR3 protein. The sample consists of about 350,000 distinct CDR3 sequences, roughly an eighth of them appearing once. Comments on this clonotype: The antigen is unknown.

J is TRBJ2-7 and V is TRBV20-1, with 10 bases fitting TRBD1. Sequencing was done on a sample of PBMCs or a T cell subset sorted from them (not recorded which). This clonotype was sampled from a man aged 18-30 years who had mild COVID-19 (a few samples of this study predate the infection). Cell type and time point are not known. The CDR3 protein is CSATYPGQGNYEQYF. In DNA, the CDR3 is TGCAGTGCCACATATCCGGGACAGGGGAACTACGAGCAGTACTTC.